This TCR beta chain is drawn from a study of sequential checkpoint blockade in melanoma. Overall study: After nivolumab or ipilimumab alone, about 22 patients had week-13 rebiopsies.

TCRdb's copy holds only in-frame clones and misses some; the assay was immunoSEQ multiplex PCR. The profile shows 15,000 to 20,000 clones, roughly 73% of them singletons. Treatment here: randomized to nivolumab then ipilimumab (arm A) or the reverse (arm B). This CDR3 is built from 16 residues. Germline V gives CDR1 MDHEN, CDR2 SYDVKM. V shed 2 bases and J 2 bases; nucleotides not matched to a gene: 5. This chain links TRBV28 with TRBJ2-2, with TRBD2 matching over 7 bases. The origin of this receptor is a human donor with melanoma. The source material was tumor tissue (inferred from file names), sampled from a patient given nivolumab and ipilimumab in sequence. CDR3 in amino acids: CASSLRLARNTGELFF. The DNA of the CDR3 is TGTGCCAGCAGTTTAAGACTAGCTCGAAACACCGGGGAGCTGTTTTTT.